A selection of T cell receptor beta chains follows, all from one sample in a study of blood T cell repertoires in COVID-19. Sequencing was performed with immunoSEQ multiplex PCR; in TCRdb, only in-frame clones are kept and a portion is missing. Altogether about 190,000 clones are present, approximately 78% being singletons, with the ten largest covering around a sixth. The sample consisted of PBMCs or T cells enriched from blood (not recorded which). The source of these receptors is a woman aged 45-59 years who had recovered from COVID-19. CDR3s include the opening cysteine and the closing phenylalanine or tryptophan. D genes are given only for firm matches. Expanded clones get a size class; other rows say once, few or many, or leave the size out.

j_call	clone_size	d_call	v_call	cdr3_nt	cdr3_aa
TRBJ2-7	NA	TRBD2	TRBV3-1/TRBV3-2	TGTGCCAGCAGCCACGGGACTAGCGCCGCCTACGAGCAGTACTTC	CASSHGTSAAYEQYF
TRBJ1-4	NA	TRBD1	TRBV30	TGTGCCTGCAACAGGGGGCTAGGTAATGAAAAACTGTTTTTT	CACNRGLGNEKLFF
TRBJ1-5	NA	NA	TRBV6-1	TGTGCCAGCAGTGAACTTCAGCCCCAGCATTTT	CASSELQPQHF
TRBJ2-7	NA	NA	TRBV20-1	TGCAGTGCTAGCCCTTACTACGAGCAGTACTTC	CSASPYYEQYF
TRBJ2-7	few	TRBD2	TRBV2	TGTGCCAGCAGTGACCTAGCGGGAGAGTGGGAGCAGTACTTC	CASSDLAGEWEQYF
TRBJ1-1	NA	NA	TRBV11-2	TGTGCCAGCAGCTTCCAGAACACTGAAGCTTTCTTT	CASSFQNTEAFF
TRBJ2-7	few	NA	TRBV28	TGTGCCAGCAGTGAGCTACGGGACAAAATCGACGAGCAGTACTTC	CASSELRDKIDEQYF
TRBJ2-1	NA	NA	TRBV11-2	TGTGCCAGCAGCTTAGCGGACAGTAACAATGAGCAGTTCTTC	CASSLADSNNEQFF
TRBJ1-2	medium-sized	TRBD1	TRBV27	TGTGCCAGCAGTACCGGGACAGTCCCTAACTATGGCTACACCTTC	CASSTGTVPNYGYTF
TRBJ1-4	NA	TRBD1	TRBV2	TGTGCCAGCAGTGCTGTCCCGGGACAGGGCCAGAGGGAAAAACTGTTTTTT	CASSAVPGQGQREKLFF
TRBJ2-3	NA	TRBD2	TRBV4-3	TGCGCCAGCAGCCAAGCCCTTAGCGGGATCACAGATACGCAGTATTTT	CASSQALSGITDTQYF
TRBJ2-5	NA	NA	TRBV20-1	TGCAGTGCTAGTTTGTCTAGTTGGGAGACCCAGTACTTC	CSASLSSWETQYF
TRBJ2-7	NA	TRBD2	TRBV4-1	TGCGCCAGCAGCCAACCTACTAGCGGGAACTACGAGCAGTACTTC	CASSQPTSGNYEQYF
TRBJ1-2	NA	NA	TRBV18	TGTGCCAGCTCACCAGACACCGGCTATGGCTACACCTTC	CASSPDTGYGYTF
TRBJ1-2	NA	TRBD1	TRBV27	TGTGCCAGCACAAGGACAGGGGGGAGAAACTATGGCTACACCTTC	CASTRTGGRNYGYTF